Listed here are 23 T cell receptor beta chains from one sample, sequenced in a study of blood T cells in healthy people across ages. Next came a second PCR, run for roughly 6 to 11 cycles, which used a sample-barcoded 5' primer along with a J-beta primer mix. TCRdb re-called the 5' RACE reads through MiXCR, storing one row per CDR3 protein. The sample shows roughly 1.5 million distinct CDR3 sequences, about 45% of them seen only once. Input material: blood. The receptors stem from a woman aged 18-29 years in good health.

This clonotype has only one observation. The rearrangement uses TRBV20-1 and TRBJ2-7, with a tentative D call TRBD1 (6 bases). V lost 5 bases and J lost 3, with 14 bases in between. The CDR3 length is 13 residues. Per germline, CDR1 DFQATT and CDR2 SNEGSKA (reference sequence). The CDR3: CSAQQGIDYEQYF. In DNA form, the CDR3 reads TGCAGTGCTCAACAGGGAATTGACTACGAGCAGTACTTC.

The chain carries TRBV6-1 and TRBJ2-7; no clear D. The CDR3 is 14 amino acids. Trimming took off 0 bases at V and 11 bases at J, with 17 bases between the two ends. Germline CDR1 is MNHNS and CDR2 is SASEGT. The DNA for the CDR3 is TGTGCCAGCAGTGAAGCTAATCACCCCGGATTGGAGTACTTC. This codes for CASSEANHPGLEYF.

This clonotype was recorded a few times. The V gene is TRBV28, the J gene TRBJ2-7, with TRBD1 matching over 10 bases. Trimming cost V 1 base and J 1 base; bases outside gene matches: 7. The CDR3 is 17 residues long. Germline-derived CDR1 and CDR2 are MDHEN and SYDVKM. Here the CDR3 DNA reads TGTGCCAGCAGTTTATTGGGACAGGGGTCCTCATCCTACGAGCAGTACTTC. Translation: CASSLLGQGSSSYEQYF.

The chain is built from TRBV27 and TRBJ2-2; D ambiguous. The CDR3 spans 14 residues. Germline V CDR1 and CDR2: MNHEY, SMNVEV (reference sequence). The germline V and J ends were trimmed by 8 bases and 2 bases, with 12 bases remaining between them. In DNA form, the CDR3 reads TGTGCCAGCGGATTAACAGCAAACACCGGGGAGCTGTTTTTT. It translates to CASGLTANTGELFF.

The rearrangement joins TRBV20-1 to TRBJ2-7, with 8 bases matching TRBD2. J lost 3 bases, V lost 7 bases, and 8 bases had no gene match. CDR1 and CDR2 (germline): DFQATT, SNEGSKA (reference sequence). This CDR3 comprises 13 residues. CDR3 sequence (DNA): TGCAGTGTTACAGCGGGAGATAGCTACGAGCAGTACTTC. Protein: CSVTAGDSYEQYF.

The gene calls are TRBV4-1 and TRBJ2-7; the match to TRBD1 covers 10 bases. The end of the DNA fits TRBJ2-4 better, so the J call may be wrong. The CDR3 loop spans 15 amino acids. The germline gives CDR1 MGHRA, CDR2 YSYEKL. CDR3 DNA sequence: TGCGCCAGCAGCCATCCTAGGGACAGGGGAAACATTCAGTACTTC. Translated, it gives CASSHPRDRGNIQYF.

The V gene is TRBV10-3, the J gene TRBJ1-1; the D is unclear. This CDR3 region has 12 residues. Germline CDR1 ENHRY, CDR2 SYGVKD. V was cut by 11 bases and J by 1 base, with 11 bases left in between. The CDR3 DNA sequence: TGTGCCCACGCTCCCGGGAACACTGAAGCTTTCTTT. Its protein product is CAHAPGNTEAFF.

This sequence joins TRBV27 and TRBJ2-3, with unresolved D. The germline gives CDR1 MNHEY, CDR2 SMNVEV (reference sequence). V was shortened by 11 bases and J by 6 bases, with 9 bases between the two germline ends. This CDR3 has 10 residues. CDR3 DNA: TGTGCCGTACTTGGGGATACGCAGTATTTT. The encoded protein is CAVLGDTQYF.

The chain recombines TRBV28 with TRBJ1-1, with 10 bases that match TRBD1. V was clipped by 5 bases and J by 5 bases; unmatched bases: 5. The CDR3 consists of 14 residues. Germline CDR1 MDHEN, CDR2 SYDVKM. The CDR3 DNA is TGTGCCAGCAGTCACGACAGGGGGCCGACTGAAGCTTTCTTT. Protein product: CASSHDRGPTEAFF.

The table lists this clonotype with many counts. This rearrangement joins TRBV29-1 to TRBJ1-2, with 7 bases fitting TRBD1. V dropped 5 bases and J dropped 2; count of bases not matched to a gene: 2. Germline CDR1 is SQVTM and CDR2 is ANQGSEA. CDR3 length equals 12 residues. This chain's CDR3 is CSVLQGNYGYTF. The DNA for the CDR3 is TGCAGCGTTCTACAGGGGAACTATGGCTACACCTTC.

The J gene is TRBJ1-2, the V gene TRBV20-1; D gene uncertain. The CDR3 sequence is 12 residues long. Per germline, CDR1 DFQATT and CDR2 SNEGSKA (reference sequence). Trimming left V 3 bases short and J 5 bases short, with 10 bases between. Here the CDR3 reads CSASRGLYGYTF. DNA of the CDR3: TGCAGTGCTAGCCGGGGTCTTTATGGCTACACCTTC.

This clonotype is a singleton in its sample. The genes are TRBV7-9 and TRBJ2-7; no clear D gene. The CDR3 is 15 amino acids. Trimming removed 2 bases at V and 0 bases at J, with 11 bases between. Germline CDR1 is SEHNR and CDR2 is FQNEAQ (reference sequence). The CDR3 region has the DNA TGTGCCAGCAGCTTAATTCAGGCCAACTCCTACGAGCAGTACTTC. This translates into CASSLIQANSYEQYF. The variable domain in full, with the rest retrieved from reference TRBV7-9 and TRBJ2-7, is DTGVSQNPRHKITKRGQNVTFRCDPISEHNRLYWYRQTLGQGPEFLTYFQNEAQLEKSRLLSDRFSAERPKGSFSTLEIQRTEQGDSAMYLCASSLIQANSYEQYFGPGTRLTVT.

The chain joins TRBV25-1 to TRBJ1-2; the D gene is possibly TRBD1 (6 bases). The CDR3 runs to 14 residues. Trimming shortened V by 4 bases and J by 6 bases, and 15 bases separated the two germline ends. Per germline, CDR1 MGHDK and CDR2 SYGVNS. The CDR3 loop reads CASSGTAFTHGYTF. CDR3 DNA: TGTGCCAGCAGTGGGACAGCCTTTACCCATGGCTACACCTTC.

The chain joins TRBV2 to TRBJ1-4, with D tentatively TRBD1 (5 bases). CDR3 length: 15 amino acids. Germline CDR1 and CDR2: SNHLY and FYNNEI. Trimming left V 0 bases short and J 3 bases short, with 8 bases between. CDR3 sequence reads: CASSEAGAPNEKLFF. In nucleotides, the CDR3 is TGTGCCAGCAGTGAAGCAGGGGCACCTAATGAAAAACTGTTTTTT.

This clonotype was detected only a few times. This chain links TRBV21-1 with TRBJ1-5; TRBD1 is the table's D call and was not checked against the DNA. TRBV21-1 is a recognized pseudogene. The length of the CDR3 is 16 residues. CDR3 sequence reads: CASSKARRDNNQPQHF. The CDR3 DNA reads as TGTGCCAGCAGCAAAGCCCGCCGGGACAACAATCAGCCCCAGCATTTT.

The chain links TRBV28 to TRBJ2-3; D is unresolved. The length of the CDR3 is 13 residues. V gave up 5 bases and J gave up 10 bases, with 16 bases separating them. Germline CDR1 reads MDHEN; CDR2 reads SYDVKM. For the CDR3, the DNA is TGTGCCAGCAGTGTATATCCCCGACGGCCGCAGTATTTT. Protein product: CASSVYPRRPQYF.

As to this clonotype: Being one base from a much bigger clone, this may be a read error. J is TRBJ2-1 and V is TRBV29-1; the D call may be TRBD1 or TRBD2 (5 bases each). The CDR3 is made up of 11 amino acids. Germline V gene lookup returns CDR1 SQVTM and CDR2 ANQGSEA. V was cut by 5 bases and J by 13 bases, with 15 bases left in between. CDR3 nucleotide sequence: TGCAGCGTTCGAGTCTCGGGGACCCAGTTCTTC. This codes for CSVRVSGTQFF.

The CDR3 sequence is CASSLVGTASSTDTQYF. CDR3 DNA sequence: TGCGCCAGCAGCTTGGTCGGGACAGCCTCTAGCACAGATACGCAGTATTTT. The rearrangement uses TRBV5-1 and TRBJ2-3; 7 bases match TRBD1. The CDR3 is 17 residues long. Trimming at V came to 0 bases and at J to 0 bases, leaving 7 bases not matched to a gene. Germline CDR1 and CDR2: SGHRS and YFSETQ.

This clonotype has only a few counts. The gene calls are TRBV12-3 or TRBV12-4 and TRBJ2-5; D is ambiguous. This CDR3 has 13 amino acids. V dropped 7 bases and J dropped 2 bases, with 11 bases sitting between them. The CDR3 nucleotides read TGTGCCAGCACCCCAGGAATTCAAGAGACCCAGTACTTC. This translates into CASTPGIQETQYF.

Worth noting for this clonotype: Germline and junction disagree at one end, which may indicate a read error. The chain employs TRBV20-1 and TRBJ1-5, with a weak D call TRBD1 (6 bases). This CDR3 has 14 residues. CDR1 and CDR2 from the germline V gene are DFQATT and SNEGSKA (reference sequence). The CDR3 DNA follows: TGCAGTGCACAGGGCCCCTATAGCAATCAGCCCCATCATTTT. Translated, it gives CSAQGPYSNQPHHF.

The rearrangement joins TRBV7-9 to TRBJ2-5; D gene uncertain. This CDR3 has 15 amino acids. The V and J ends lost 1 base and 5 bases respectively, with 14 bases between them. Germline CDR1 is SEHNR and CDR2 is FQNEAQ (reference sequence). CDR3 sequence (DNA): TGTGCCAGCAGCTTAGTGGCAGGACCACGGGAGACCCAGTACTTC. Translating gives CASSLVAGPRETQYF.

The chain couples TRBV27 to TRBJ2-1; the D gene is possibly TRBD2 (6 bases). Germline V lookup: CDR1 MNHEY, CDR2 SMNVEV (reference sequence). V was trimmed by 6 bases and J by 2 bases, leaving 14 bases between them. This CDR3 region has 15 residues. The CDR3 protein is CASSPGVNPYNEQFF. The DNA of the CDR3 is TGTGCCAGCAGCCCGGGGGTTAACCCCTACAATGAGCAGTTCTTC.

A remark on this clonotype: One end of the junction is discordant with germline, which a read error may explain. The chain carries TRBV11-2 and TRBJ1-6; 9 bases align to TRBD1. Germline V gene sequence: CDR1 SGHAT, CDR2 FQNNGV. This CDR3 comprises 17 residues. Written as DNA, the CDR3 is TGTGTCAGCAGCTTAGTGGACAGGGGATCCTATAATTCACCCCTCCACTTT. Encoded protein: CVSSLVDRGSYNSPLHF.